Each of the 20 T cell receptor beta chains below was sequenced from the same sample in a study of T cells in Graves' hyperthyroidism and ophthalmopathy. RNA transcripts provided the source from which TCR beta CDR3 regions were amplified. Carried out on the TCR CDR3, a first-round RT-PCR used the HTBI primer set. TCRdb processed the multiplex PCR reads anew with MiXCR; each CDR3 protein has one entry. The data show around 340,000 distinct CDR3 sequences, approximately 14% seen once. The sequenced material came from blood. Receptors originate from a woman aged 30 to 39 with Graves' hyperthyroidism.

The rearrangement joins TRBV5-6 to TRBJ1-3, with unresolved D. This CDR3 spans 13 amino acids. Germline loops: CDR1 SGHDT, CDR2 YYEEEE. With 2 bases removed from V and 1 base from J, the gap between germline ends came to 4 bases. CDR3 protein: CASSLPSGNTIYF. CDR3 nucleotide sequence: TGTGCCAGCAGCTTACCATCTGGAAACACCATATATTTT.

This clonotype was counted only a few times. The chain has TRBV20-1 and TRBJ2-1; perhaps TRBD2 as D (6 bases). There are 14 residues in the CDR3. Trimming shortened V by 0 bases and J by 10 bases, and 16 bases separated the two germline ends. Germline-derived CDR1 and CDR2 are DFQATT and SNEGSKA (reference sequence). CDR3 coding DNA: TGCAGTGCTAGAGATCAACTAGCCGCCTGGGAGCAGTTCTTC. Its protein is CSARDQLAAWEQFF.

The chain joins TRBV6-5 to TRBJ1-4; D unclear. Trimming cost V 0 bases and J 5 bases, with 7 bases left between them. Germline V lookup: CDR1 MNHEY, CDR2 SVGAGI. The CDR3 covers 14 residues. CDR3 bases: TGTGCCAGCAGTTACTCCCGGATAAATGAAAAACTGTTTTTT. It specifies CASSYSRINEKLFF.

The table lists this clonotype with many counts. The V and J genes are TRBV2 and TRBJ2-2, with D hard to call. Germline V gene sequence: CDR1 SNHLY, CDR2 FYNNEI. The CDR3 loop spans 13 amino acids. V was trimmed by 8 bases and J by 6 bases, leaving 13 bases between them. The CDR3 is CASREVGPGELFF. CDR3 nucleotides: TGTGCCAGCCGCGAGGTGGGCCCCGGGGAGCTGTTTTTT. Based on the CDR3 plus reference TRBV2 and TRBJ2-2, the full variable domain is EPEVTQTPSHQVTQMGQEVILRCVPISNHLYFYWYRQILGQKVEFLVSFYNNEISEKSEIFDDQFSVERPDGSNFTLKIRSTKLEDSAMYFCASREVGPGELFFGEGSRLTVL.

The gene calls are TRBV20-1 and TRBJ1-5; D gene unclear. CDR3 size: 13 residues. V was clipped by 5 bases and J by 3 bases, with 11 bases between them. Germline CDR1 is DFQATT and CDR2 is SNEGSKA (reference sequence). This CDR3 is CSAAPQPNQPQHF. The CDR3 DNA follows: TGCAGTGCTGCCCCACAGCCCAATCAGCCCCAGCATTTT.

Regarding this clonotype: A much larger clonotype is one base distant, so this may be a read error. Given the absence of the conserved phenylalanine or tryptophan at the CDR3 end, a read error is likely. The chain is built from TRBV10-3 and TRBJ1-1; D is ambiguous. V was trimmed by 0 bases and J by 4 bases, leaving 12 bases between them. Looked up from germline, CDR1 is ENHRY and CDR2 is SYGVKD. The CDR3 extends over 15 amino acids. The CDR3: CAISESGMFGTEAFL. The CDR3 coding sequence is TGTGCCATCAGTGAGTCAGGAATGTTTGGCACTGAAGCTTTCCTT.

This clonotype was picked up many times. This CDR3 is CASSLSWLAGGSEQFF. The CDR3 coding sequence is TGTGCCAGCAGTTTATCGTGGCTAGCGGGAGGCAGTGAGCAGTTCTTC. The rearrangement joins TRBV27 to TRBJ2-1; 11 bases align to TRBD2. Germline-derived CDR1 and CDR2 are MNHEY and SMNVEV (reference sequence). This CDR3 has 16 amino acids. J gave up 9 bases and V 0 bases, and 7 bases lay outside the gene matches.

This clonotype has ten or more counts. This rearrangement joins TRBV7-9 to TRBJ1-1, with 9 positions matching TRBD1. Germline V gives CDR1 SEHNR, CDR2 FQNEAQ (reference sequence). This CDR3 spans 12 amino acids. V gave up 11 bases and J gave up 1 base; unmatched junction bases: 2. CDR3 protein: CASGQGNTEAFF. CDR3 coding DNA: TGTGCCTCGGGACAGGGGAACACTGAAGCTTTCTTT.

This clonotype came up a few times. The V and J genes are TRBV25-1 and TRBJ2-5, with 7 positions matching TRBD2. The CDR3 is 14 residues long. CDR1 is MGHDK, CDR2 SYGVNS, per germline. With V trimmed by 3 bases and J by 5 bases, 6 bases remained unmatched. The CDR3 reads CASSEGAGAETQYF. Here the CDR3 DNA reads TGTGCCAGCAGTGAGGGTGCGGGAGCGGAGACCCAGTACTTC.

This clonotype was picked up many times. No DNA is shown, since the ends of the CDR3 on it are uncertain; the CDR3 is the one TCRdb lists. The chain has TRBV12-5 and TRBJ2-1; TRBD1, the table's D call, lacks a check against the DNA. Ends included, the CDR3 has 16 residues. CDR1 LGHNT and CDR2 FRNRAP come from the germline V gene. CDR3 residues: CASGLVMGQAYNEQFF.

A word on this clonotype: A read error may explain this, as a much larger clone is one base away. The chain links TRBV15 to TRBJ2-3; D perhaps matches TRBD1 (6 bases). V lost 3 bases to trimming and J lost 1 base, with 11 bases between them. This CDR3 is 15 amino acids long. The germline V gene has CDR1 LNHNV and CDR2 YYDKDF (reference sequence). The CDR3 DNA follows: TGTGCCACCAGCAGGGGCAGGGGCGGCACAGATACGCAGTATTTT. Its translation is CATSRGRGGTDTQYF.

This clonotype showed up just once. A much larger clone lies one base from this, so it may be a read error. The V gene is TRBV19, the J gene TRBJ2-1, with D perhaps given as TRBD1 or TRBD2 (5 bases each). Germline V CDR1 and CDR2: LNHDA, SQIVND (reference sequence). The CDR3 runs to 12 residues. V was pared by 4 bases and J by 10 bases, with 11 bases between. Here the CDR3 reads CASSRGYGEQFF. The CDR3 DNA follows: TGTGCCAGTAGTAGGGGGTACGGCGAGCAGTTCTTC.

The chain combines TRBV19 with TRBJ2-1; TRBD1 matches 12 bases. This CDR3 is built from 15 residues. The germline gives CDR1 LNHDA, CDR2 SQIVND (reference sequence). V was clipped by 5 bases and J by 7 bases; unmatched bases: 6. The CDR3 region is CASSAGQGAGNEQFF. CDR3 DNA: TGTGCCAGTAGTGCGGGACAGGGGGCAGGTAATGAGCAGTTCTTC.

This clonotype has a handful of counts. V is TRBV20-1 and J is TRBJ1-4; TRBD1 might be the D (6 bases). With 5 bases removed from V and 0 bases from J, the gap between germline ends came to 10 bases. The CDR3 runs 14 residues. CDR1 is DFQATT, CDR2 SNEGSKA, per germline (reference sequence). The CDR3 DNA follows: TGCAGTGCTCCCGGGACACCAACTAATGAAAAACTGTTTTTT. Its protein is CSAPGTPTNEKLFF.

This clonotype was recorded many times. The rearrangement joins TRBV11-2 to TRBJ2-7, with 7 bases that match TRBD2. From germline, CDR1 is SGHAT and CDR2 FQNNGV. J gave up 0 bases and V 4 bases, and 6 bases lay outside the gene matches. The CDR3 has 15 residues. The CDR3 DNA sequence: TGTGCCAGCAGCTCCACCAAGCGGGGCTCCTACGAGCAGTACTTC. Amino acid sequence: CASSSTKRGSYEQYF.

This clonotype was observed at least ten times. V and J are TRBV2 and TRBJ2-2, with TRBD2 matching over 7 bases. J gave up 5 bases and V 4 bases, and 13 bases lay outside the gene matches. The CDR3 loop spans 17 amino acids. Germline loops: CDR1 SNHLY, CDR2 FYNNEI. In DNA form, the CDR3 reads TGTGCCAGCAGTGGGCCGGGACTACGACTTTCAACCGGGGAGCTGTTTTTT. Amino acid sequence: CASSGPGLRLSTGELFF.

The chain employs TRBV9 and TRBJ2-1; 10 bases match TRBD2. V lost 4 bases, J lost 5 bases, and 12 bases stayed unmatched. The CDR3 runs 17 residues. Germline V gene sequence: CDR1 SGDLS, CDR2 YYNGEE. CDR3 nucleotides: TGTGCCAGCAGCCGGAGGGGCGGGACTAGCGATCACAATGAGCAGTTCTTC. This sequence encodes CASSRRGGTSDHNEQFF.

The table lists this clonotype with many counts. The chain recombines TRBV7-9 with TRBJ1-2, with no clear D. Trimming pared 4 bases from V and 8 bases from J, leaving 14 bases between. CDR1 and CDR2 (germline): SEHNR, FQNEAQ (reference sequence). The CDR3 length is 13 residues. The CDR3 protein is CASSSRDGRGYTF. The CDR3 DNA is TGTGCCAGCAGCTCCCGGGATGGAAGGGGCTACACCTTC.

This clonotype appeared a single time. A much larger clonotype is one base distant, so this may be a read error. The chain has TRBV7-2 and TRBJ2-2, with 10 bases that match TRBD2. Germline V gene lookup returns CDR1 SGHTA and CDR2 FQGNSA. This CDR3 is 15 amino acids long. For the CDR3, the DNA is TGTGCCAGCAGCTACTTAGCGGGAGGCACCAGGGAGCTGTTTTTT. It is translated as CASSYLAGGTRELFF.

This clonotype appeared a few times. This chain connects TRBV12-3 or TRBV12-4 to TRBJ2-1; 8 positions match TRBD2. This CDR3 comprises 15 residues. The J segment lost 6 bases and the V segment lost 6 bases, leaving 10 bases of the junction unmatched. CDR3 loop: CASRAPGLGVNEQFF. Here the CDR3 DNA reads TGTGCCAGCAGAGCCCCGGGACTAGGCGTCAATGAGCAGTTCTTC.